A selection of T cell receptor beta chains follows, all from one sample in a study of monozygotic twins with inflammatory bowel disease. TCRdb reanalyzed the 5' RACE reads, giving one entry per CDR3 protein sequence and no DNA. The sample's table shows some 450,000 distinct CDR3 sequences. Sequenced: blood. Receptors were obtained from a human donor with ulcerative colitis or Crohn's disease, or a healthy co-twin of an affected twin (not recorded which). Each CDR3 is given with its conserved first and last residue. Fields, in order: V gene, J gene, CDR3 protein.

TRBV19,TRBJ1-1,CASIRGGSTEAFF
TRBV19,TRBJ1-1,CASSIFEGQKNTEAFF
TRBV28,TRBJ1-2,CASSPGGNYGYTF
TRBV20-1,TRBJ2-3,CSARDPRGAGGTDTQYF
TRBV10-3,TRBJ2-1,CAISDPGTIGDNEQFF
TRBV19,TRBJ2-6,CASSLTSRDMTSGANVLTF
TRBV10-3,TRBJ1-5,CAISESGTYQPQHF
TRBV4-1,TRBJ2-7,CASSQVDYYEQYF
TRBV5-1,TRBJ2-7,CASSTQPGERYEQYF
TRBV20-1,TRBJ2-3,CSARWQAGGTQYF
TRBV5-1,TRBJ1-5,CASSIGQGDNQPQHF
TRBV7-9,TRBJ1-1,CASSLEGTGTTEAFF
TRBV24-1,TRBJ1-1,CATSHGAPNTEAFF
TRBV19,TRBJ1-1,CASSIRVETEAFF
TRBV5-1,TRBJ1-2,CASSRDRDGYTF
TRBV2,TRBJ2-3,CASSILEADTQYF
TRBV20-1,TRBJ1-5,CSASTGIINQPQHF
TRBV5-1,TRBJ2-1,CASSLPSGSMDEQFF
TRBV7-9,TRBJ2-3,CASSIQLAGFTDTQYF
TRBV7-2,TRBJ2-3,CASSWPTGGRTDTQYF
TRBV19,TRBJ2-2,CASSPAVPNTGELFF
TRBV29-1,TRBJ2-5,CSVADSQETQYF
TRBV5-1,TRBJ2-7,CASSLGTSSSYEQYF
TRBV20-1,TRBJ2-3,CSATQGADTQYF
TRBV20-1,TRBJ1-2,CSPKGGQGIGDGYTF
TRBV12-3/TRBV12-4,TRBJ1-6,CASRFSGSPLHF
TRBV7-8,TRBJ2-3,CASSLALGGGTDTQYF
TRBV12-3/TRBV12-4,TRBJ2-3,CASSSRLAGSTDTQYF
TRBV7-9,TRBJ1-1,CASSLELGENTEAFF
TRBV29-1,TRBJ2-7,CSVVTSSYEQYF
TRBV4-1,TRBJ2-5,CASSQVSSGGQETQYF
TRBV14,TRBJ2-1,CASSQVTLNNEQFF
TRBV5-4,TRBJ2-5,CASSLGHSQETQYF
TRBV7-3,TRBJ2-5,CASSMLAGDQETQYF
TRBV19,TRBJ1-1,CASSSTGGGNTEAFF
TRBV7-9,TRBJ1-4,CASSPSGGANEKLFF
TRBV24-1,TRBJ2-1,CATSDLREQFF
TRBV5-1,TRBJ2-5,CASSLVGLAGETQYF
TRBV5-4,TRBJ2-7,CASSYNQVREQYF
TRBV7-8,TRBJ1-4,CASSTWTATNEKLFF
TRBV12-3/TRBV12-4,TRBJ1-3,CASSLGGAAGNTIYF
TRBV29-1,TRBJ1-1,CSARQGTVDTEAFF
TRBV5-1,TRBJ1-1,CASSTQGAGTEAFF
TRBV5-1,TRBJ2-1,CASSPWTGLDEQFF
TRBV20-1,TRBJ2-2,CSARSPGGLGELFF
TRBV7-2,TRBJ2-2,CASSLRDGANTGELFF
TRBV29-1,TRBJ1-1,CRFEQGDNTEAFF
TRBV24-1,TRBJ2-2,CATSGSGTAIPGELFF
TRBV5-1,TRBJ2-5,CASSRLAGEQETQYF
TRBV29-1,TRBJ1-2,CSVELMGQGYGYTF
TRBV7-3,TRBJ2-3,CASSLQHITGFGTDTQYF
TRBV20-1,TRBJ1-2,CSAGTGTGYTF
TRBV5-1,TRBJ2-1,CASTSGNSYNEQFF
TRBV5-1,TRBJ2-7,CASSLGTALTYEQYF
TRBV7-2,TRBJ1-1,CASSPGPAANTEAFF
TRBV6-5,TRBJ2-2,CASSTGTSGNTGELFF
TRBV7-9,TRBJ1-2,CASSTWDSPEGYTF
TRBV7-2,TRBJ2-1,CASRGAGASYNEQFF
TRBV5-4,TRBJ2-1,CASSRSSGGDNEQFF
TRBV11-2,TRBJ2-3,CASSLVSGSLDTQYF